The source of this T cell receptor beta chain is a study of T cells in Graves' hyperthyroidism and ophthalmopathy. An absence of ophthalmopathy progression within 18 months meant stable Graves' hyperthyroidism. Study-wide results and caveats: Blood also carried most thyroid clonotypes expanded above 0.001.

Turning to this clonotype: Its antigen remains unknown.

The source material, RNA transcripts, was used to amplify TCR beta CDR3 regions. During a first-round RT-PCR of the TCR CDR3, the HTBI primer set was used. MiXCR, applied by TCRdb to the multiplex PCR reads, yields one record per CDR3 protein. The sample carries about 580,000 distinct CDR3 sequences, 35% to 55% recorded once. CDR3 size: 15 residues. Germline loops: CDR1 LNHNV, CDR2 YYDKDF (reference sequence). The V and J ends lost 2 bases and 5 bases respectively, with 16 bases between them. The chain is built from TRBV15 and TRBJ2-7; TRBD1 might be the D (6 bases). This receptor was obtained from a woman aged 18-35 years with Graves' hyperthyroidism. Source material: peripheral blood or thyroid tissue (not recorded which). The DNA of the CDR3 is TGTGCCACCAGCAGACCGACCACAGGGCAGAACGAGCAGTACTTC. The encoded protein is CATSRPTTGQNEQYF.